This paragraph covers one T cell receptor (beta chain) sequence. Per the original data handling: Reference gene primer amplification gave nucleated cell count estimates. This table comes from immunoSEQ multiplex PCR, and its TCRdb copy is limited to in-frame clones, with some not included. V, J and clone size were drawn from that table, and D and trimming were deduced from the DNA. The sample yields about 200,000 clones, around four fifths seen once. The sample belongs to a study of blood T cell repertoires in COVID-19. As for the study in general: Samples of COVID-19 (acute and convalescent) were obtained from the United States, Italy and Spain. Nucleic acid was either cDNA or gDNA, and it came from T cells, B-cell-depleted T cells, or PBMCs.

J lost 9 bases, V lost 3 bases, and 7 bases had no gene match. Per germline, CDR1 MDHEN and CDR2 SYDVKM. The CDR3 has 16 amino acids. The TCR originated in a human donor with acute or convalescent COVID-19. The donor label of this sample is uncertain. The chain uses TRBV28 and TRBJ1-6; 11 nucleotides align to TRBD1. The sample was peripheral blood. CDR3 amino acids: CASSFATGQGVSPLHF. The CDR3 DNA follows: TGTGCCAGCAGTTTCGCAACGGGACAGGGGGTTTCACCCCTCCACTTT.